One and the same sample provided the 23 T cell receptor beta chains below, sequenced in a study of identical twins. TCRdb processed the 5' RACE reads anew with MiXCR; each CDR3 protein has one entry. Here the sample spans under 300,000 distinct CDR3 sequences, about 13% being singletons. Another study also made use of these data, one on yellow fever vaccine responses in identical twins.

Sequences were obtained from memory (CD45RO+) T cells sorted from blood. These receptors originate from a woman aged 18-29 years in good health.

This clonotype was seen many times. This chain links TRBV11-2 with TRBJ2-7, with unresolved D. The germline gives CDR1 SGHAT, CDR2 FQNNGV. Between the trimmed V and J ends, which lost 2 bases and 6 bases, there was a span of 8 bases. CDR3 size: 12 residues. CDR3: CASSLSRVEQYF. The CDR3 nucleotides are TGTGCCAGCAGCTTAAGCCGGGTCGAGCAGTACTTC.

V is TRBV5-1 and J is TRBJ2-5; D is undetermined. The CDR3 covers 15 residues. Germline-derived CDR1 and CDR2 are SGHRS and YFSETQ. Trimming shortened V by 5 bases and J by 2 bases, and 16 bases separated the two germline ends. CDR3 sequence reads: CASRDLKTDQETQYF. The CDR3 DNA reads as TGCGCCAGCAGGGATTTGAAAACGGATCAAGAGACCCAGTACTTC.

The CDR3 DNA is TGTGCCAGCAGTGACTCGGCAGGGGGGGGCACAGATACGCAGTATTTT. Translated, it gives CASSDSAGGGTDTQYF. The genes are TRBV6-4 and TRBJ2-3; D could derive from TRBD1 or TRBD2 (7 bases each). Per the germline V gene, CDR1 is MRHNA and CDR2 is SNTAGT. This CDR3 comprises 16 residues. V was clipped by 0 bases and J by 1 base, with 11 bases between them.

V is TRBV11-3 and J is TRBJ2-1; D not resolved. This CDR3 has 13 amino acids. The germline gives CDR1 SGHNT, CDR2 YENEEA. V gave up 3 bases and J gave up 13 bases, with 16 bases separating them. As DNA, the CDR3 is TGTGCCAGCAGCTTCAAATTACAGAGTGTCCAGTTCTTC. It codes for CASSFKLQSVQFF.

This clonotype was counted at least ten times. The chain joins TRBV5-1 to TRBJ2-7; D gene uncertain. V dropped 5 bases and J dropped 3 bases, with 6 bases sitting between them. The CDR3 extends over 11 amino acids. Germline values: CDR1 SGHRS, CDR2 YFSETQ. CDR3 DNA: TGCGCCAGCAGTGGGCTCTACGAGCAGTACTTC. This codes for CASSGLYEQYF.

This clonotype has ten or more counts. The V gene is TRBV6-6, the J gene TRBJ2-3, with D unclear. V was trimmed by 6 bases and J by 0 bases, leaving 4 bases between them. CDR1 is MNHNY, CDR2 SVGAGI, per germline (reference sequence). The CDR3 runs 12 residues. DNA for the CDR3: TGTGCCAGCAGAGACAGCACAGATACGCAGTATTTT. Translated: CASRDSTDTQYF.

There are many counts of this clonotype. This chain connects TRBV10-3 to TRBJ2-7; no clear D gene. This CDR3 region has 14 residues. Germline values: CDR1 ENHRY, CDR2 SYGVKD. V lost 3 bases to trimming and J lost 7 bases, with 16 bases between them. The CDR3 nucleotides are TGTGCCATCAGTGACCCCGTGGCATTGAGGGAGCAGTACTTC. It codes for CAISDPVALREQYF.

This clonotype was counted once. V is TRBV4-1 and J is TRBJ2-2; D ambiguous. Between the trimmed V and J ends, which lost 0 bases and 6 bases, there was a span of 8 bases. The V gene's germline CDR1 is MGHRA and CDR2 YSYEKL. CDR3 length: 14 residues. The DNA for the CDR3 is TGCGCCAGCAGCCAAGACAGGACGTCCGGGGAGCTGTTTTTT. It yields the protein CASSQDRTSGELFF.

The V call is TRBV28, the J call TRBJ2-5; D perhaps matches TRBD2 (5 bases). V was clipped by 6 bases and J by 1 base, with 15 bases between them. Germline V gene lookup returns CDR1 MDHEN and CDR2 SYDVKM. The CDR3 length is 15 residues. The CDR3 DNA sequence: TGTGCCAGCAGCCTCCCGAGGGCAATCCAAGAGACCCAGTACTTC. This encodes CASSLPRAIQETQYF.

This clonotype was counted many times. The V gene is TRBV9, the J gene TRBJ2-2; 8 bases are shared with TRBD1. The V gene end was trimmed by 3 bases and the J gene end by 7 bases; junction bases not matched to a gene: 5. CDR1 and CDR2 from the germline V gene are SGDLS and YYNGEE. The CDR3 is 14 residues long. The CDR3 spells CASSAGGSDGELFF. CDR3 DNA sequence: TGTGCCAGCAGCGCAGGGGGCTCGGACGGGGAGCTGTTTTTT.

The chain recombines TRBV7-2 with TRBJ2-7; a possible D gene is TRBD1 (8 bases). V lost 5 bases and J lost 6, with 20 bases in between. CDR1 and CDR2 from the germline V gene are SGHTA and FQGNSA. The CDR3 contains 15 residues. The CDR3 coding sequence is TGTGCCAGCAGCCCTTTCCGGACAGGGAGGGGCGAGCAGTACTTC. Encoded protein: CASSPFRTGRGEQYF.

The rearrangement links TRBV10-1 to TRBJ2-7; 11 nucleotides line up with TRBD2. The length of the CDR3 is 15 residues. Per germline, CDR1 WNHNN and CDR2 SYGVQD (reference sequence). V lost 6 bases to trimming and J lost 0 bases; unmatched junction nucleotides: 4. CDR3 residues: CASRKLAGASYEQYF. CDR3 coding DNA: TGCGCCAGCAGGAAACTAGCGGGAGCCTCCTACGAGCAGTACTTC.

The chain uses TRBV25-1 and TRBJ2-3, with 15 bases identical to TRBD2. This CDR3 contains 15 residues. The germline gives CDR1 MGHDK, CDR2 SYGVNS. Germline trimming cut 8 bases from V and 8 bases from J; bases unmatched to any gene: 8. DNA of the CDR3: TGTGCCAGCGGCGGACTAGCGGGAGGGCCGGGTACGCAGTATTTT. This encodes CASGGLAGGPGTQYF.

This clonotype turned up a few times. V usage is TRBV10-3 and J usage is TRBJ2-3; 10 positions match TRBD2. From germline, CDR1 is ENHRY and CDR2 SYGVKD. V dropped 3 bases and J dropped 0; count of bases not matched to a gene: 15. This CDR3 spans 20 amino acids. The CDR3 nucleotides read TGTGCCATCAGTGATTGGCAGCGGGAGGGCATCCTAGCTAGCACAGATACGCAGTATTTT. This translates into CAISDWQREGILASTDTQYF.

The rearrangement uses TRBV20-1 and TRBJ2-7; possible D gene TRBD2, 6 bases. Trimming stripped 5 bases from V and 6 bases from J, with 23 bases between. CDR1 and CDR2 from the germline V gene are DFQATT and SNEGSKA (reference sequence). The CDR3 consists of 15 residues. The CDR3 here is CSAGGVGGYASEQYF. The CDR3 DNA follows: TGCAGTGCTGGAGGCGTTGGGGGGTATGCTTCCGAGCAGTACTTC.

This clonotype was seen only a few times. V usage is TRBV5-1 and J usage is TRBJ2-1, with 9 bases that match TRBD1. J gave up 7 bases and V 4 bases, and 12 bases lay outside the gene matches. CDR1 and CDR2 from the germline V gene are SGHRS and YFSETQ. The CDR3 is 16 amino acids. Here the CDR3 DNA reads TGCGCCAGCAGCCCGCCGGGACAGGGTCTTAAGAATGAGCAGTTCTTC. Its translation is CASSPPGQGLKNEQFF.

This clonotype was counted a few times. The chain recombines TRBV2 with TRBJ1-5, with D uncertain. This CDR3 spans 15 amino acids. V dropped 2 bases and J dropped 0 bases, with 8 bases sitting between them. The V gene's germline CDR1 is SNHLY and CDR2 FYNNEI. CDR3 nucleotides: TGTGCCAGCAGTGAAAGGTCACTTAGCAATCAGCCCCAGCATTTT. This gives the protein CASSERSLSNQPQHF. The entire variable domain, with the rest obtained from reference TRBV2 and TRBJ1-5, is as follows: EPEVTQTPSHQVTQMGQEVILRCVPISNHLYFYWYRQILGQKVEFLVSFYNNEISEKSEIFDDQFSVERPDGSNFTLKIRSTKLEDSAMYFCASSERSLSNQPQHFGDGTRLSIL.

This clonotype showed up many times. The chain employs TRBV6-2 or TRBV6-3 and TRBJ2-7; D perhaps matches TRBD2 (6 bases). V lost 6 bases, J lost 4 bases, and 19 bases lay in between. CDR1 and CDR2 (germline): MNHEY, SVGEGT. This CDR3 comprises 15 residues. CDR3 nucleotide sequence: TGTGCCAGCAGCCGCCTTCTGGCGGGGAATTACGAGCAGTACTTC. Its translation: CASSRLLAGNYEQYF.

In this sample, this clonotype turned up many times. The chain carries TRBV5-1 and TRBJ2-7; D not certain. The CDR3 runs to 15 residues. The V end lost 0 bases, the J end lost 0 bases, and 10 bases lay between the germline ends. Germline V CDR1 and CDR2: SGHRS, YFSETQ. As DNA, the CDR3 is TGCGCCAGCAGCTTGGCCATGGACGGCTCCTACGAGCAGTACTTC. Residues: CASSLAMDGSYEQYF.

This clonotype came up a few times. V gene TRBV4-3 combines with J gene TRBJ1-1, with no clear D. CDR3 length equals 15 residues. Germline-derived CDR1 and CDR2 are LGHNA and YSLEER. V dropped 0 bases and J dropped 1 base, with 9 bases sitting between them. CDR3 coding DNA: TGCGCCAGCAGCCAAGATAGGCGGGAGAACACTGAAGCTTTCTTT. Its protein product is CASSQDRRENTEAFF.

Only a few counts were recorded for this clonotype. CDR3 region: CASSRLEPRNTGELFF. The CDR3 bases are TGTGCCAGCTCACGTCTAGAACCCAGGAACACCGGGGAGCTGTTTTTT. The rearrangement uses TRBV18 and TRBJ2-2; D not certain. The germline CDR1 and CDR2 sequences are KGHSH and LQKENI. The V and J ends lost 4 bases and 1 base respectively, with 13 bases between them. The CDR3 sequence is 16 residues long.

The table lists this clonotype with many counts. The chain links TRBV7-9 to TRBJ1-1; D might be TRBD1 (5 bases). V was trimmed by 3 bases and J by 3 bases, leaving 17 bases between them. The length of the CDR3 is 16 residues. Per the germline V gene, CDR1 is SEHNR and CDR2 is FQNEAQ (reference sequence). The CDR3 sequence: CASSFRDARGDTEAFF. The CDR3 DNA is TGTGCCAGCAGCTTCCGGGACGCACGCGGGGACACTGAAGCTTTCTTT. Full variable domain (missing parts from reference TRBV7-9 and TRBJ1-1): DTGVSQNPRHKITKRGQNVTFRCDPISEHNRLYWYRQTLGQGPEFLTYFQNEAQLEKSRLLSDRFSAERPKGSFSTLEIQRTEQGDSAMYLCASSFRDARGDTEAFFGQGTRLTVV.

J is TRBJ1-2 and V is TRBV12-3 or TRBV12-4, with D tentatively TRBD1 (5 bases). V dropped 3 bases and J dropped 4 bases, with 18 bases sitting between them. This CDR3 has 16 amino acids. In nucleotides, the CDR3 is TGTGCCAGCAGTTTGACGGTAGGGACGGTATTCTATGGCTACACCTTC. Protein product: CASSLTVGTVFYGYTF.